The clone carrying this T cell receptor beta chain showed up just once. What it recognizes is unknown. Ten milliliters of peripheral blood were drawn from each donor into EDTA-treated tubes. Through a sample-barcoded 5' primer and a J-beta primer mix, a second PCR was run for roughly 6 to 11 cycles. Each sample yielded at least 2.5 million CDR3-containing paired-end reads. TCRdb ran MiXCR on the 5' RACE reads and lists one entry per CDR3 protein. The sample carries 1.8 million or so distinct CDR3 sequences, approximately 40% recorded once. The data belong to a study of blood T cells in healthy people across ages. Study findings and constraints: Diversity was estimated from one million T cells, and these estimates were considered underestimates. Strongly correlated with naive T cell percentage was TCR beta diversity.

CDR1 is LGHNA and CDR2 is YSLEER in the germline V gene. The V end lost 8 bases, the J end lost 14 bases, and 28 bases lay between the germline ends. The CDR3 is made up of 15 amino acids. The sample was blood. The origin of this receptor is a human donor in good health. V usage is TRBV4-3 and J usage is TRBJ2-4; D not resolved. For the CDR3, the DNA is TGCGCCAGCTGCCCTCGCCAAGGCCTTAGGTTGTTGGAGTACTTC. Protein: CASCPRQGLRLLEYF.